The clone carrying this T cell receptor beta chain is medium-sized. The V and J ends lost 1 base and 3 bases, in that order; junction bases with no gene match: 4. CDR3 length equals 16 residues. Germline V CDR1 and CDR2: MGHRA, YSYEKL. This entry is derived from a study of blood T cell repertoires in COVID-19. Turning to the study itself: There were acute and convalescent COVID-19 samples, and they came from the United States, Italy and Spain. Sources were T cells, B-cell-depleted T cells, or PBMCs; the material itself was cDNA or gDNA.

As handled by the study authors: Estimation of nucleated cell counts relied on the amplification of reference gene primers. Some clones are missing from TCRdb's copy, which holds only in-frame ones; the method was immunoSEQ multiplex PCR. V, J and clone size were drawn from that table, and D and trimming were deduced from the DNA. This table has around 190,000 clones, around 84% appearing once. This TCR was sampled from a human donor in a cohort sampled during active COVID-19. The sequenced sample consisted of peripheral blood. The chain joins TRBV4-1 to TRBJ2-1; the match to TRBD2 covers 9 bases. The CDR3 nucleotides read TGCGCCAGCAGCCAAGGTGTGACTAGCGGCTACAATGAGCAGTTCTTC. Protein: CASSQGVTSGYNEQFF.